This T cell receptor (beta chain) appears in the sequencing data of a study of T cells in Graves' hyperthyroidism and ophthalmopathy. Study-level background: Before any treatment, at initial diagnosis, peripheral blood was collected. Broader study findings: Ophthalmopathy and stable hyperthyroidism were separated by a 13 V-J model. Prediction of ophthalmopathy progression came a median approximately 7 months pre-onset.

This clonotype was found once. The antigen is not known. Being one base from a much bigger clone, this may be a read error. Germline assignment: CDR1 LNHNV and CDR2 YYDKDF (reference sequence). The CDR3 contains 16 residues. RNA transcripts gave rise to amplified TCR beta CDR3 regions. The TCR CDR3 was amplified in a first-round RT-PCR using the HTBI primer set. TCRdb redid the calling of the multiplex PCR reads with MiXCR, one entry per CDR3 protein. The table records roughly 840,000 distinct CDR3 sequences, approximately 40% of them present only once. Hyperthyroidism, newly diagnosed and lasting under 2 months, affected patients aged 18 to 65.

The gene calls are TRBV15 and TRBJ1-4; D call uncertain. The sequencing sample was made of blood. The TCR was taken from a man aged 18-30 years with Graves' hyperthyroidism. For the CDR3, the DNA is TGTGCCACCGGCAGGCCGAGGGAAGGAGTAAATGAAAAACTGTTTTTT. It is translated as CATGRPREGVNEKLFF.